This record looks at one TCR beta chain sequence and its context. The antigen is undetermined. The data belong to a study of shared clonotypes between healthy human individuals. Overall study findings and caveats: Unshared clonotypes carried lower generation probabilities than those common to all four donors. The authors expected sequencing depth to affect clonotype sharing among donors. Rarefaction revealed incomplete sorted-subset sequencing despite large depth.

CD45RO-negative CD8 cells positively selected for CCR7 made up the naive population, which excluded terminally differentiated effector memory CD45RA+ cells. Original handling: Sequence data from immunoSEQ were junction-only and lacked quality scores; consequently, filtering differed. Profiled with immunoSEQ multiplex PCR; TCRdb holds only in-frame clones, not every one. Clonal size and the V and J genes are those of that table, whereas D and trimming came from the DNA. This table has about 2 million clones, approximately 95% appearing once. This TCR came from a young man in good health. The sample comprised naive CD8+ T cells sorted from blood.

The CDR3 DNA follows: TGTGCCAGCAGCTTAGCGAGGGGACAGGGGGATCACAATGAGCAGTTCTTC. Its protein product is CASSLARGQGDHNEQFF. This chain connects TRBV7-9 to TRBJ2-1, with 11 bases identical to TRBD1. The CDR3 totals 17 residues. Germline lookup yields CDR1 SEHNR and CDR2 FQNEAQ (reference sequence). With 0 bases clipped from V and 5 bases from J, the junction kept 6 bases outside the gene matches.